The T cell receptor (beta chain) described here comes from a study of cytomegalovirus exposure and HLA in healthy donors. Broader study findings: Among CMV-associated TCR beta chains, most appeared HLA-restricted in a later analysis. Excluded were some V segments that proved indistinguishable, including TRBV6-2 and TRBV6-3. Previously analyzed data showed that most TCR beta V segments were productive at a frequency of about 87% or about 30%. Rarity marked most TCR sequences, yet some public TCRs occurred in many donors.

The CDR3 covers 18 residues. After removal of 8 bases from V and 3 bases from J, the junction contained 18 bases not matched to a gene. Concerning this clone: Its cognate antigen is unknown.

The PCR contained 60 Vbeta and 13 Jbeta primers. This table comes from immunoSEQ multiplex PCR, and its TCRdb copy is limited to in-frame clones, with some not included. Here the sample spans more than 65,000 clones, approximately 61% being singletons. The chain is built from TRBV5-3 and TRBJ2-1; 9 bases line up with TRBD2. TRBV5-3 is an open reading frame whose function is uncertain. This clonotype was obtained from a woman aged 45-65 years in good health and CMV-seropositive. The specimen sequenced was PBMCs. The CDR3 protein is CARGFGLSSGTNYNEQFF. CDR3 coding DNA: TGTGCCAGGGGATTCGGTCTATCTAGCGGGACCAACTACAATGAGCAGTTCTTC.